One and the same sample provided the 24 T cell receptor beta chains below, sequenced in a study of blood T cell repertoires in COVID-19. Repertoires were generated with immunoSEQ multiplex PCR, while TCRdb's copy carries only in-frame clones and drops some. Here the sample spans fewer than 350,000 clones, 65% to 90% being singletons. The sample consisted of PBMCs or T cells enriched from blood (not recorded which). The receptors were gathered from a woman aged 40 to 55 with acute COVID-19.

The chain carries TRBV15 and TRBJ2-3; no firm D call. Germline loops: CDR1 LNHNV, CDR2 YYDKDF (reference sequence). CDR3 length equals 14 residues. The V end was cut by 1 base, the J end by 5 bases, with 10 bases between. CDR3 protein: CATSRGVGGDTQYF. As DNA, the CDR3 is TGTGCCACCAGCAGAGGAGTTGGTGGAGATACGCAGTATTTT.

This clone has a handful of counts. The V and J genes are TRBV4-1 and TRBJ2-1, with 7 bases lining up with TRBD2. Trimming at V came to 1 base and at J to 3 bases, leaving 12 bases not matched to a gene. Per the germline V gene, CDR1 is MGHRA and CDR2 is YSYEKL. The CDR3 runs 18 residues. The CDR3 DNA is TGCGCCAGCAGCCAAGCCCCAGGGCGCGGGAGAGTCTACAATGAGCAGTTCTTC. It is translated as CASSQAPGRGRVYNEQFF.

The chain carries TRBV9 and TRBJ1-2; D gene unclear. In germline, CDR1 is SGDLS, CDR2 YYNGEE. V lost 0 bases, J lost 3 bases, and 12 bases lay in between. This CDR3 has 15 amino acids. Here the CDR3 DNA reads TGTGCCAGCAGCGTAGGCCCGGGGAAGGACTATGGCTACACCTTC. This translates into CASSVGPGKDYGYTF.

In DNA, the CDR3 is TGTGCCAGCAGTTTATGGGGGACAGGGGGGAGATGGTGGGCCAAAAACATTCAGTACTTC. Its translation: CASSLWGTGGRWWAKNIQYF. V is TRBV28 and J is TRBJ2-4; 11 bases are a match to TRBD1. Germline values: CDR1 MDHEN, CDR2 SYDVKM. This CDR3 contains 20 residues. The trim removed 0 bases at V and 1 base at J, leaving 11 bases unmatched. Supplemented by reference TRBV28 and TRBJ2-4, the full variable domain reads DVKVTQSSRYLVKRTGEKVFLECVQDMDHENMFWYRQDPGLGLRLIYFSYDVKMKEKGDIPEGYSVSREKKERFSLILESASTNQTSMYLCASSLWGTGGRWWAKNIQYFGAGTRLSVL.

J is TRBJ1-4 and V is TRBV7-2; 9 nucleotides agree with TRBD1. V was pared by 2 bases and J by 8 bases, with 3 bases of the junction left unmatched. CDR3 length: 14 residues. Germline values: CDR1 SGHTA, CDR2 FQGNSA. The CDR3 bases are TGTGCCAGCAGCTTAAACAGGGGGCGGGAAAAACTGTTTTTT. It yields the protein CASSLNRGREKLFF.

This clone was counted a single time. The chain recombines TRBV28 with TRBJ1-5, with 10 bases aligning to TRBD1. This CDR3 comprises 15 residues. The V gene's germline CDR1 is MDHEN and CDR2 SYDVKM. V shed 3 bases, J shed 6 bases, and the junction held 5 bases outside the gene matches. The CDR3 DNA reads TGTGCCAGCAGTTTGGGGGGACAGGGGAGTCAGCCCCAGCATTTT. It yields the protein CASSLGGQGSQPQHF. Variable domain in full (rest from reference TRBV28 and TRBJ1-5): DVKVTQSSRYLVKRTGEKVFLECVQDMDHENMFWYRQDPGLGLRLIYFSYDVKMKEKGDIPEGYSVSREKKERFSLILESASTNQTSMYLCASSLGGQGSQPQHFGDGTRLSIL.

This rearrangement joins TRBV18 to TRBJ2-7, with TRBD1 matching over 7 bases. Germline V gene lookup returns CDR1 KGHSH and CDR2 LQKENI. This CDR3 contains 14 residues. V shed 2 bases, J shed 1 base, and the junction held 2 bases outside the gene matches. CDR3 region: CASSPTTGSYEQYF. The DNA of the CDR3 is TGTGCCAGCTCACCAACGACAGGGTCCTACGAGCAGTACTTC.

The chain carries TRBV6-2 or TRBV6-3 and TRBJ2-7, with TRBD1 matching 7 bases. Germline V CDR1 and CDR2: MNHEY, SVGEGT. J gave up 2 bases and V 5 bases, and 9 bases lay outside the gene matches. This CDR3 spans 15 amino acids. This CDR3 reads CASSQTEGAPYEQYF. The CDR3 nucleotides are TGTGCCAGCAGTCAAACCGAGGGGGCTCCCTACGAGCAGTACTTC.

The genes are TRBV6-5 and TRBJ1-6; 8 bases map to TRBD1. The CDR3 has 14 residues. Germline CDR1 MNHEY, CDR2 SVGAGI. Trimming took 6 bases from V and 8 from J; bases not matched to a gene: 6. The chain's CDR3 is CASRLRDRHSPLHF. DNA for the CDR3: TGTGCCAGCAGACTCCGGGACAGGCATTCACCCCTCCACTTT.

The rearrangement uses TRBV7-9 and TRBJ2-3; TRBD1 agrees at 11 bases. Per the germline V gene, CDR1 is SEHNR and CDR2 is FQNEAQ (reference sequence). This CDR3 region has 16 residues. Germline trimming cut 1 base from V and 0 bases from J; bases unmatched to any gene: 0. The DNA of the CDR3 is TGTGCCAGCAGCTTAGGGGACAGGGGGAGCACAGATACGCAGTATTTT. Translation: CASSLGDRGSTDTQYF.

CDR3 protein: CASSLVFGRADGESQYF. CDR3 in DNA: TGTGCCAGCAGCTTAGTTTTCGGGAGGGCCGACGGAGAGTCGCAGTATTTT. The V gene is TRBV7-6, the J gene TRBJ2-3, with 8 bases identical to TRBD2. CDR3 length: 17 residues. The ends lost 1 base at V and 10 bases at J; junction bases unmatched: 16. In germline, CDR1 is SGHVS, CDR2 FNYEAQ.

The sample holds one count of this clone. CDR3 DNA: TGTGCCAGCACCCCCTCTAGCGGGAGGGCGCAGCAGTTCTTC. This encodes CASTPSSGRAQQFF. This chain uses TRBV28 with TRBJ2-1, with 12 bases matching TRBD2. This CDR3 has 14 residues. Trimming took 7 bases from V and 11 from J; bases not matched to a gene: 9. The germline V gene has CDR1 MDHEN and CDR2 SYDVKM.

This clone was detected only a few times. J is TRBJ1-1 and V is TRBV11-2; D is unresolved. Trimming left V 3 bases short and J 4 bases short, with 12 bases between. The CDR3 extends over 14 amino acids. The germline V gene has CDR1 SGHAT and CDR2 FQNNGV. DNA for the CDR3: TGTGCCAGCAGCTTGTCCCAGGTCACCACTGAAGCTTTCTTT. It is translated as CASSLSQVTTEAFF.

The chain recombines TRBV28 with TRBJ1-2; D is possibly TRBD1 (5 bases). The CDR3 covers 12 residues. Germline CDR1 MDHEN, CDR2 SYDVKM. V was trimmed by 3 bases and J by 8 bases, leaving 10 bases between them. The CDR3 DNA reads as TGTGCCAGCAGTTTCAGGGCAATGGGCTACACCTTC. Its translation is CASSFRAMGYTF.

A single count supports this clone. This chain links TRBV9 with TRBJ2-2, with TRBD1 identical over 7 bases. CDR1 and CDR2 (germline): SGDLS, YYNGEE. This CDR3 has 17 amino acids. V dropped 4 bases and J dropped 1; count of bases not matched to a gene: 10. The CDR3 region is CASSPYLGQKNTGELFF. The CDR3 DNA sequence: TGTGCCAGCAGCCCTTACCTGGGACAGAAGAACACCGGGGAGCTGTTTTTT.

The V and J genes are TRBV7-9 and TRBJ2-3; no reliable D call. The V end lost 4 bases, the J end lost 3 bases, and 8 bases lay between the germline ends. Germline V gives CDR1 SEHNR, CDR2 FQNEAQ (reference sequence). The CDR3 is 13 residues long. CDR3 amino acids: CASSWLETDTQYF. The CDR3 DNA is TGTGCCAGCAGCTGGTTAGAGACAGATACGCAGTATTTT. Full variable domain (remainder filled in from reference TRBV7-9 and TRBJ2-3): DTGVSQNPRHKITKRGQNVTFRCDPISEHNRLYWYRQTLGQGPEFLTYFQNEAQLEKSRLLSDRFSAERPKGSFSTLEIQRTEQGDSAMYLCASSWLETDTQYFGPGTRLTVL.

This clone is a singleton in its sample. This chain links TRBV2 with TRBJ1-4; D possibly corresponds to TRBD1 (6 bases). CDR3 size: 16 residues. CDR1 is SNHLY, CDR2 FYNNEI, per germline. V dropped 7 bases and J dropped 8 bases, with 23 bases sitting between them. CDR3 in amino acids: CASTDRFSRTDEKLFF. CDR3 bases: TGTGCCAGCACCGACCGGTTTTCTAGGACAGACGAAAAACTGTTTTTT.

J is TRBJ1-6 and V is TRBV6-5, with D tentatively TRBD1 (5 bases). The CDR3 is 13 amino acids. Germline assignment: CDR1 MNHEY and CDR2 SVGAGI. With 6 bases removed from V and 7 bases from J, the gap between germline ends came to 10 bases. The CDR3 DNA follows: TGTGCCAGCAGACGGGACTCCAATTCACCCCTCCACTTT. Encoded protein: CASRRDSNSPLHF.

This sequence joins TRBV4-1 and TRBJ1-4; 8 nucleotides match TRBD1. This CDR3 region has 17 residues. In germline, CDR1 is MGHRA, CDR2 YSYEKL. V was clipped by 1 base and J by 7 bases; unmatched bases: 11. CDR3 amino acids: CASSQAPGTGWGEKLFF. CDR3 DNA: TGCGCCAGCAGCCAAGCACCGGGGACAGGATGGGGTGAAAAACTGTTTTTT.

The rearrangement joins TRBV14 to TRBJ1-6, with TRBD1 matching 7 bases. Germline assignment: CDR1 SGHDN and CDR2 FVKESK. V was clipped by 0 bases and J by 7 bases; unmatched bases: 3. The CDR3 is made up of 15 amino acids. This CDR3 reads CASSQEGQRNSPLHF. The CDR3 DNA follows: TGTGCCAGCAGCCAAGAGGGACAGCGAAATTCACCCCTCCACTTT.

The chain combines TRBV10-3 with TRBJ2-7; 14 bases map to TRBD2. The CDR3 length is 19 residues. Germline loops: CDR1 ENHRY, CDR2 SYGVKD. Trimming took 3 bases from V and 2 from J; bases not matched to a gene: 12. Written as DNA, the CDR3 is TGTGCCATCAGTGACCTAGGGACTAGCGGGAGTGTCGGGACCTACGAGCAGTACTTC. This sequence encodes CAISDLGTSGSVGTYEQYF.

The CDR3 DNA follows: TGTGCCACCAGTGATATCCGGGACAGTTCCGCCGGGGAGCTGTTTTTT. This sequence encodes CATSDIRDSSAGELFF. The genes are TRBV24-1 and TRBJ2-2; 7 bases map to TRBD1. This CDR3 comprises 16 residues. Germline CDR1 is KGHDR and CDR2 is SFDVKD. Trimming removed 3 bases from V and 6 bases from J; junction bases left unmatched: 9.

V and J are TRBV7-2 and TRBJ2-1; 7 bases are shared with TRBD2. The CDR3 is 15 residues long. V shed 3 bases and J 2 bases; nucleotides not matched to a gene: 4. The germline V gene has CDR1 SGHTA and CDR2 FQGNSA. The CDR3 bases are TGTGCCAGCAGCTTGGGGGGGTCACCCTACAATGAGCAGTTCTTC. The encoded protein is CASSLGGSPYNEQFF.

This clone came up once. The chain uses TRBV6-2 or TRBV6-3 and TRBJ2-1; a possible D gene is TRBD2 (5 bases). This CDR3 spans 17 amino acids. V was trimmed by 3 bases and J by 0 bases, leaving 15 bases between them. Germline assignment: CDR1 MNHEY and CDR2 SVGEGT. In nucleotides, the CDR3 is TGTGCCAGCAGTTATTTGATGGGAGCCATCTCCTACAATGAGCAGTTCTTC. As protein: CASSYLMGAISYNEQFF.